The clone carrying this T cell receptor beta chain was found once. The antigen remains undetermined. Patients sequenced had flow cytometry evidence of CD8+CD57+ cell expansion. Severe acquired aplastic anemia was the diagnosis recorded for all patients. Blood was sampled before the patients had received any therapy. The sample originates from a study of CD8+CD57+ T cells in acquired aplastic anemia. About the research overall: DNA per sorted CD4+ or CD8+ sample ranged roughly 0.17 to 27.4 ug, averaging approximately 3.1 ug.

Genomic DNA provided the template from which TCR beta VDJ and CDR3 profiles were obtained. TCRdb reprocessed the reads with MiXCR, giving one entry per CDR3 protein. The sample holds about 120,000 distinct CDR3 sequences, about 60% seen once. V trimming: 3 bases; J trimming: 7 bases; junction bases outside the gene matches: 8. CDR1 and CDR2 (germline): DFQATT, SNEGSKA (reference sequence). The CDR3 consists of 13 residues. Study conclusions and caveats: Both patients and controls carried the same twenty-nine CD8+ CDR3 sequences.

The sequencing input was sorted CD4+, CD8+, or CD8+CD57+ T cells (not recorded which) from PBMCs. The sequence derives from a human donor with aplastic anemia. V gene TRBV20-1 combines with J gene TRBJ1-1, with 7 bases fitting TRBD1. CDR3 in amino acids: CSASSRDRHEAFF. CDR3 in DNA: TGCAGTGCTAGTTCCCGGGACAGACATGAAGCTTTCTTT.